This T cell receptor (beta chain) emerged from a study of radiotherapy plus CTLA-4 blockade in lung cancer. Background on the study: Objective responses occurred in about a sixth of patients; around 30% had disease control.

Produced via immunoSEQ multiplex PCR; TCRdb's table is partial and in-frame only. The data contain around 80,000 clones, approximately 73% of them seen just once; the ten biggest clones take up 9.9%. Overall study findings and caveats: Among blood TCR repertoires after radiotherapy plus ipilimumab, tumor-derived clones expanded. The authors reported that early blood T cell clone dynamics, with interferon-beta, best predicted response.

The CDR3 loop spans 12 amino acids. Between the trimmed V and J ends, which lost 4 bases and 5 bases, there was a span of 8 bases. Looked up from germline, CDR1 is SGHRS and CDR2 is YFSETQ. A word on this clone: The antigen is not known.

CTLA-4 blockade using ipilimumab, together with focal radiation, was received by patients with chemo-refractory metastatic non-small-cell lung cancer. The material sequenced was peripheral blood, taken from a patient treated with radiotherapy plus ipilimumab. The rearrangement links TRBV5-1 to TRBJ2-3, with D perhaps TRBD2 (6 bases). The source is a human donor with non-small cell lung cancer whose response to radiotherapy plus ipilimumab could not be evaluated. In DNA, the CDR3 is TGCGCCAGCAGCCCGGAGGGAGATACGCAGTATTTT. Amino acid sequence: CASSPEGDTQYF.